One sample yielded the 27 T cell receptor beta chains listed below, sequenced in a study of molecular identifiers for immune sequencing clone quantification. Using its own MiXCR run on the PCR reads, TCRdb lists one record per CDR3 protein. The sample includes approximately 670,000 distinct CDR3 sequences, about 20% of them seen just once. Sequencing input: naive CD8+ T cells from blood, with Jurkat cell RNA spiked in. The subset here: FACS-sorted CD8+CD4-CCR7+CD45RA+ naive T cells. The receptors were gathered from a human donor in good health. Some libraries in this study had Jurkat cell RNA spiked in.

This rearrangement joins TRBV21-1 to TRBJ2-1; the table's TRBD2 call for D was not verified on the DNA. TRBV21-1 is a recognized pseudogene. CDR3 length: 17 amino acids. CDR3 in amino acids: CAPVEQPKASGYNEQFF. CDR3 DNA: TGTGCCCCCGTGGAGCAACCCAAGGCTAGCGGGTACAATGAGCAGTTCTTC.

This clonotype occurred many times. V is TRBV2 and J is TRBJ1-1; 7 positions agree with TRBD1. Looked up from germline, CDR1 is SNHLY and CDR2 is FYNNEI. The CDR3 extends over 13 amino acids. V lost 8 bases to trimming and J lost 0 bases; unmatched junction nucleotides: 3. CDR3 sequence reads: CASRDSMNTEAFF. Written as DNA, the CDR3 is TGTGCCAGCCGGGACAGCATGAACACTGAAGCTTTCTTT. The whole variable domain, remainder taken from reference TRBV2 and TRBJ1-1, is EPEVTQTPSHQVTQMGQEVILRCVPISNHLYFYWYRQILGQKVEFLVSFYNNEISEKSEIFDDQFSVERPDGSNFTLKIRSTKLEDSAMYFCASRDSMNTEAFFGQGTRLTVV.

This clonotype was observed many times. The chain carries TRBV24-1 and TRBJ2-1; TRBD2 matches at 14 bases. This CDR3 contains 20 residues. Germline CDR1 and CDR2: KGHDR and SFDVKD. V gave up 4 bases and J gave up 8 bases; unmatched junction bases: 18. Here the CDR3 DNA reads TGTGCCACCAGTGACCGACCCGGGACTAGCGGGAGTGCTTCGAGGGATGAGCAGTTCTTC. Translating it yields CATSDRPGTSGSASRDEQFF.

There are a few counts of this clonotype. The chain recombines TRBV3-1 with TRBJ2-5, with 7 bases that match TRBD1. The germline V gene encodes CDR1 LGHDT and CDR2 YNNKEL (reference sequence). V trimming: 4 bases; J trimming: 0 bases; junction bases outside the gene matches: 14. The CDR3 has 18 residues. CDR3 in DNA: TGTGCCAGCAGCCCCGGGACAGACCCTACTCCCGACCAAGAGACCCAGTACTTC. Protein product: CASSPGTDPTPDQETQYF.

Many counts were recorded for this clonotype. The gene calls are TRBV19 and TRBJ2-7; the match to TRBD1 covers 9 bases. There are 14 residues in the CDR3. J lost 5 bases, V lost 5 bases, and 7 bases had no gene match. Germline-derived CDR1 and CDR2 are LNHDA and SQIVND (reference sequence). The CDR3 DNA reads TGTGCCAGTAGTGGGACAGGGATTCCCCACGAGCAGTACTTC. This gives the protein CASSGTGIPHEQYF. Complete variable domain (other parts from reference TRBV19 and TRBJ2-7): DGGITQSPKYLFRKEGQNVTLSCEQNLNHDAMYWYRQDPGQGLRLIYYSQIVNDFQKGDIAEGYSVSREKKESFPLTVTSAQKNPTAFYLCASSGTGIPHEQYFGPGTRLTVT.

The V and J genes are TRBV7-9 and TRBJ2-7, with D tentatively TRBD1 (5 bases). This CDR3 region has 13 residues. Germline V gene lookup returns CDR1 SEHNR and CDR2 FQNEAQ (reference sequence). V was cut by 5 bases and J by 6 bases, with 14 bases left in between. CDR3 region: CASSEPGPSEQYF. The CDR3 DNA follows: TGTGCCAGCAGCGAGCCAGGGCCATCCGAGCAGTACTTC.

As regards this clonotype: The junction does not match germline at one end; this may be a read error. J is TRBJ2-1 and V is TRBV7-9; D is unclear. CDR1 and CDR2 (germline): SEHNR, FQNEAQ (reference sequence). The CDR3 runs to 12 residues. As DNA, the CDR3 is TGTGCCAGCAGCTTAGATCACAATGAGCAGCTCTTC. Its translation: CASSLDHNEQLF.

The sample holds a few counts of this clonotype. The genes are TRBV19 and TRBJ2-7, with 11 bases aligning to TRBD2. The CDR3 is 18 residues long. Germline-derived CDR1 and CDR2 are LNHDA and SQIVND (reference sequence). Trimming removed 5 bases from V and 0 bases from J; junction bases left unmatched: 12. The CDR3: CASSPLIPSGGNSYEQYF. CDR3 DNA sequence: TGTGCCAGTAGTCCACTGATTCCTAGCGGGGGGAACTCCTACGAGCAGTACTTC.

This chain joins TRBV19 and TRBJ1-1, with 11 bases that match TRBD1. CDR3 length: 13 amino acids. Unmatched junction bases numbered 1, after V lost 5 bases and J lost 5 bases. The germline V gene encodes CDR1 LNHDA and CDR2 SQIVND (reference sequence). The CDR3 DNA reads TGTGCCAGTAGTGGGACAGGGGGAACTGAAGCTTTCTTT. Amino acids: CASSGTGGTEAFF. The whole variable domain, remainder taken from reference TRBV19 and TRBJ1-1, is DGGITQSPKYLFRKEGQNVTLSCEQNLNHDAMYWYRQDPGQGLRLIYYSQIVNDFQKGDIAEGYSVSREKKESFPLTVTSAQKNPTAFYLCASSGTGGTEAFFGQGTRLTVV.

A note on this clonotype: One junction end disagrees with the germline gene, perhaps due to a read error. The chain links TRBV27 to TRBJ2-7; 7 nucleotides agree with TRBD1. The germline gives CDR1 MNHEY, CDR2 SMNVEV (reference sequence). This CDR3 is built from 14 residues. In DNA form, the CDR3 reads TGTGCCGGCAGTATGGACAGGACCTCCTACGAGCAGTACTTC. Protein sequence: CAGSMDRTSYEQYF.

This clonotype was seen repeatedly, ten times or more. This chain uses TRBV6-5 with TRBJ1-1; TRBD1 aligns across 9 bases. V was clipped by 2 bases and J by 0 bases; unmatched bases: 7. The CDR3 is 17 residues long. The germline CDR1 and CDR2 sequences are MNHEY and SVGAGI. DNA for the CDR3: TGTGCCAGCAGTTACAGGGCCGGGACAGGGTTGAACACTGAAGCTTTCTTT. Translated, it gives CASSYRAGTGLNTEAFF.

This clonotype appeared many times. The J gene is TRBJ1-5, the V gene TRBV19; D possibly corresponds to TRBD1 (5 bases). The length of the CDR3 is 13 residues. V was trimmed by 5 bases and J by 6 bases, leaving 11 bases between them. The V gene's germline CDR1 is LNHDA and CDR2 SQIVND (reference sequence). In DNA, the CDR3 is TGTGCCAGTAGTTCGAGGGGCTCTCAGCCCCAGCATTTT. Its protein is CASSSRGSQPQHF.

This clonotype was counted between two and nine times. The V and J genes are TRBV6-2 or TRBV6-3 and TRBJ2-7, with 7 bases aligning to TRBD2. The CDR3 covers 15 residues. Trimming took 4 bases from V and 3 from J; bases not matched to a gene: 9. Germline V CDR1 and CDR2: MNHEY, SVGEGT. CDR3 sequence: CASSSGASGYYEQYF. As DNA, the CDR3 is TGTGCCAGCAGTTCCGGCGCTAGCGGTTACTACGAGCAGTACTTC.

This clonotype has a handful of counts. The V and J genes are TRBV4-3 and TRBJ1-2; no clear D. The CDR3 spans 16 residues. V was trimmed by 0 bases and J by 4 bases, leaving 15 bases between them. Germline loops: CDR1 LGHNA, CDR2 YSLEER. This CDR3 reads CASSQDSGGMGYGYTF. In nucleotides, the CDR3 is TGCGCCAGCAGCCAAGATTCGGGAGGCATGGGCTATGGCTACACCTTC.

Comments on this clonotype: This may be a read error: a much more frequent sequence differs by one nucleotide. The chain couples TRBV4-1 to TRBJ1-2; TRBD1 might be the D (5 bases). From germline, CDR1 is MGHRA and CDR2 YSYEKL. The CDR3 runs 14 residues. Trimming took 1 base from V and 3 from J, leaving 9 bases between them. The CDR3 here is CASSQGGDDYGYTF. CDR3 DNA: TGCGCCAGCAGCCAAGGGGGCGACGACTATGGCTACACCTTC.

This clonotype was counted many times. The chain is built from TRBV12-3 or TRBV12-4 and TRBJ1-1; TRBD1 agrees at 9 bases. V shed 9 bases and J 2 bases; nucleotides not matched to a gene: 4. This CDR3 region has 13 residues. CDR3 in DNA: TGTGCCAGTGGGGACAGGGTAAACACTGAAGCTTTCTTT. Amino acids: CASGDRVNTEAFF.

This clonotype has a handful of counts. This chain's CDR3 is CASSLGGGHGYTF. As DNA, the CDR3 is TGTGCCAGCAGTTTAGGAGGGGGCCATGGCTACACCTTC. The chain is built from TRBV12-3 or TRBV12-4 and TRBJ1-2, with TRBD1 identical over 7 bases. Trimming cost V 1 base and J 6 bases; bases outside gene matches: 2. The CDR3 is 13 residues long.

This clonotype appeared a few times. The V gene is TRBV19, the J gene TRBJ2-1; the D is unclear. The length of the CDR3 is 15 residues. Germline loops: CDR1 LNHDA, CDR2 SQIVND (reference sequence). Between the trimmed V and J ends, which lost 3 bases and 4 bases, there was a span of 13 bases. CDR3 nucleotides: TGTGCCAGTAGTATTGGTTTGCCAGCTTACAATGAGCAGTTCTTC. Translation gives CASSIGLPAYNEQFF.

The CDR3 loop reads CASSYLAGDDEQFF. The CDR3 coding sequence is TGTGCCAGCAGTTACCTAGCGGGGGATGATGAGCAGTTCTTC. The V call is TRBV6-5, the J call TRBJ2-1; 10 nucleotides match TRBD2. V lost 2 bases, J lost 8 bases, and 3 bases stayed unmatched. Germline assignment: CDR1 MNHEY and CDR2 SVGAGI. The CDR3 runs to 14 residues.

This clonotype was seen ten or more times. The chain combines TRBV4-3 with TRBJ2-1; the match to TRBD2 covers 8 bases. The CDR3 contains 16 residues. Germline assignment: CDR1 LGHNA and CDR2 YSLEER. With V trimmed by 0 bases and J by 9 bases, 10 bases remained unmatched. CDR3 protein: CASSQDLAGGQGEQFF. The CDR3 DNA follows: TGCGCCAGCAGCCAAGATCTTGCGGGGGGTCAGGGTGAGCAGTTCTTC.

The sample holds many counts of this clonotype. The chain is built from TRBV7-9 and TRBJ2-3, with unresolved D. CDR3 length: 13 residues. With 1 base removed from V and 4 bases from J, the gap between germline ends came to 6 bases. Germline V lookup: CDR1 SEHNR, CDR2 FQNEAQ (reference sequence). The CDR3 loop is CASSLVRADTQYF. CDR3 nucleotides: TGTGCCAGCAGCTTAGTGAGAGCAGATACGCAGTATTTT.

In its sample, this clonotype was seen a few times. The chain couples TRBV9 to TRBJ1-2, with 7 bases fitting TRBD1. The V and J ends lost 0 bases and 3 bases, in that order; junction bases with no gene match: 2. The CDR3 is made up of 14 amino acids. The germline CDR1 and CDR2 sequences are SGDLS and YYNGEE. In DNA form, the CDR3 reads TGTGCCAGCAGCGTAGAGGGACAGTACTATGGCTACACCTTC. Encoded protein: CASSVEGQYYGYTF.

This clonotype was counted at least ten times. The V call is TRBV6-6, the J call TRBJ2-5; tentative D call: TRBD2 (7 bases). CDR1 MNHNY and CDR2 SVGAGI come from the germline V gene (reference sequence). The CDR3 length is 16 residues. The V end was cut by 0 bases, the J end by 3 bases, with 14 bases between. As DNA, the CDR3 is TGTGCCAGCAGTTACTCGACTGGGGGGGCGGAAGAGACCCAGTACTTC. This translates into CASSYSTGGAEETQYF.

This clonotype was picked up many times. This chain links TRBV19 with TRBJ2-3, with a possible D match to TRBD2 (6 bases). The CDR3 has 12 amino acids. The germline V gene has CDR1 LNHDA and CDR2 SQIVND (reference sequence). V shed 5 bases and J shed 6 bases, with 9 bases lying between them. The DNA of the CDR3 is TGTGCCAGTAGTGGAGGGGTGGATACGCAGTATTTT. Translating it yields CASSGGVDTQYF.

This clonotype appeared a few times. The rearrangement joins TRBV7-9 to TRBJ2-2, with no clear D. The ends were cut back, 1 base at V and 7 bases at J, with 16 bases in the middle. The germline CDR1 and CDR2 sequences are SEHNR and FQNEAQ (reference sequence). The CDR3 sequence is 16 residues long. As DNA, the CDR3 is TGTGCCAGCAGCTTAGAAGTGGCTGTGGGCAGCGGGGAGCTGTTTTTT. Translation: CASSLEVAVGSGELFF.

As for this clonotype: A much larger clone differs from this one at a single base, so this may be a read error. The chain recombines TRBV4-3 with TRBJ2-1, with 10 bases identical to TRBD2. This CDR3 contains 16 residues. Germline V gene data show CDR1 as LGHNA and CDR2 as YSLEER. Here the CDR3 reads CAISQESLAGDNEQFF. In DNA form, the CDR3 reads TGCGCCATCAGCCAAGAATCGCTAGCGGGGGACAATGAGCAGTTCTTC.

The V and J genes are TRBV27 and TRBJ2-1; 11 nucleotides match TRBD2. The CDR3 covers 15 residues. Per germline, CDR1 MNHEY and CDR2 SMNVEV (reference sequence). The V and J ends lost 4 bases and 8 bases, in that order; junction bases with no gene match: 7. CDR3 bases: TGTGCCAGCAGTTCGGATAGCGGGAGGGTCTATGAGCAGTTCTTC. Residues: CASSSDSGRVYEQFF.